These 7 T cell receptor beta chains were all obtained from the same sample, sequenced in a study of blood T cell repertoires in COVID-19. Clones were sequenced by immunoSEQ multiplex PCR, and TCRdb holds only the in-frame ones, with some missing. The sample yields 250,000 or so clones, roughly 90% seen once. Specimen: PBMCs or T cells enriched from blood (not recorded which). These receptors all come from a man aged 35-49 years who had been exposed to COVID-19.

This chain joins TRBV10-3 and TRBJ2-2, with 7 bases aligning to TRBD2. The J segment lost 5 bases and the V segment lost 3 bases, leaving 12 bases of the junction unmatched. The CDR3 covers 17 residues. CDR1 and CDR2 (germline): ENHRY, SYGVKD. This CDR3 reads CAISDGGTTVGTGELFF. Written as DNA, the CDR3 is TGTGCCATCAGTGATGGCGGGACTACAGTTGGTACCGGGGAGCTGTTTTTT.

The V call is TRBV19, the J call TRBJ1-5; TRBD1 agrees at 9 bases. Germline lookup yields CDR1 LNHDA and CDR2 SQIVND (reference sequence). V lost 4 bases to trimming and J lost 0 bases; unmatched junction nucleotides: 10. The CDR3 extends over 18 amino acids. For the CDR3, the DNA is TGTGCCAGTAGTAGGGGACAGGGTCAATTATTTAGCAATCAGCCCCAGCATTTT. It encodes CASSRGQGQLFSNQPQHF.

The CDR3 nucleotides are TGTGCCAGCAGCTTAGGGCGGGTTCTCTACAATGAGCAGTTCTTC. This gives the protein CASSLGRVLYNEQFF. The chain uses TRBV7-9 and TRBJ2-1; D possibly corresponds to TRBD2 (5 bases). The CDR3 has 15 amino acids. V gave up 1 base and J gave up 3 bases, with 10 bases separating them. Germline values: CDR1 SEHNR, CDR2 FQNEAQ (reference sequence).

This rearrangement joins TRBV19 to TRBJ2-2; 7 nucleotides match TRBD2. Germline-derived CDR1 and CDR2 are LNHDA and SQIVND (reference sequence). V lost 6 bases and J lost 6; bases outside the gene matches: 16. The CDR3 totals 17 residues. CDR3 region: CASRFGGGRKGAGELFF. CDR3 coding DNA: TGTGCCAGTAGATTTGGTGGCGGGAGAAAAGGGGCCGGGGAGCTGTTTTTT.

This chain connects TRBV19 to TRBJ2-6, with TRBD1 identical over 7 bases. Losses at the gene ends were 1 base for V and 0 bases for J; bases not matched to a gene: 9. This CDR3 spans 19 amino acids. CDR1 and CDR2 from the germline V gene are LNHDA and SQIVND (reference sequence). CDR3 nucleotide sequence: TGTGCCAGTAGTATAGCTACGGACAGGATTTCCTCTGGGGCCAACGTCCTGACTTTC. Translating gives CASSIATDRISSGANVLTF. Supplemented by reference TRBV19 and TRBJ2-6, the full variable domain reads DGGITQSPKYLFRKEGQNVTLSCEQNLNHDAMYWYRQDPGQGLRLIYYSQIVNDFQKGDIAEGYSVSREKKESFPLTVTSAQKNPTAFYLCASSIATDRISSGANVLTFGAGSRLTVL.

J is TRBJ2-7 and V is TRBV27; unclear D gene. Germline values: CDR1 MNHEY, CDR2 SMNVEV (reference sequence). The CDR3 extends over 15 amino acids. V dropped 4 bases and J dropped 3 bases, with 16 bases sitting between them. CDR3 in amino acids: CASSSSETQGYEQYF. The CDR3 DNA reads TGTGCCAGCAGTTCCTCGGAGACTCAAGGCTACGAGCAGTACTTC.

The chain is built from TRBV3-1 (or the pseudogene TRBV3-2) and TRBJ1-4; D perhaps matches TRBD1 (6 bases). The CDR3 is made up of 15 amino acids. The germline CDR1 and CDR2 sequences are LGHDT and YNNKEL (reference sequence). V was clipped by 4 bases and J by 8 bases, with 17 bases between them. CDR3 protein: CASSPIQGIDEKLFF. Here the CDR3 DNA reads TGTGCCAGCAGCCCAATCCAGGGGATAGACGAAAAACTGTTTTTT.